Here is one T cell receptor beta chain with its context. The sample is drawn from a study of T cells in Graves' hyperthyroidism and ophthalmopathy. Uncontrolled infection, other autoimmune disease, pregnancy and lactation each barred patients from inclusion. This CDR3 is built from 15 residues. The V end was cut by 1 base, the J end by 7 bases, with 13 bases between. Amplified TCR beta CDR3 regions derived from RNA transcripts. The TCR CDR3 first-round RT-PCR relied on the HTBI primer set. TCRdb fed the multiplex PCR reads into MiXCR, producing one record per CDR3 protein. The sample lists about 840,000 distinct CDR3 sequences; about 38% were seen once.

The sample taken for sequencing was blood. The gene calls are TRBV12-3 or TRBV12-4 and TRBJ1-4; the D gene is possibly TRBD1 (5 bases). The receptor was derived from a man between 18 and 29 years old with Graves' hyperthyroidism. The CDR3 DNA reads TGTGCCAGCAGTTTAGGAGGGGCCGGAGGTGAAAAACTGTTTTTT. This encodes CASSLGGAGGEKLFF.